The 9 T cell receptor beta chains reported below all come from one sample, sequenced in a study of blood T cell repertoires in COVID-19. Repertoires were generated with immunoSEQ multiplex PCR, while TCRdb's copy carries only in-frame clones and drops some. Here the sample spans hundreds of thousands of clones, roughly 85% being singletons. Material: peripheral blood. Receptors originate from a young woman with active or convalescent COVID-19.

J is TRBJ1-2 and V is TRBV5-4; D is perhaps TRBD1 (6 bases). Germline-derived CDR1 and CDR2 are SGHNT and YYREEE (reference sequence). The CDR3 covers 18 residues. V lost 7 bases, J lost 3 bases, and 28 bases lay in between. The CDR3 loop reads CASHEKYGSQGMDYGYTF. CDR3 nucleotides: TGTGCCAGCCATGAAAAATACGGCTCGCAGGGGATGGACTATGGCTACACCTTC.

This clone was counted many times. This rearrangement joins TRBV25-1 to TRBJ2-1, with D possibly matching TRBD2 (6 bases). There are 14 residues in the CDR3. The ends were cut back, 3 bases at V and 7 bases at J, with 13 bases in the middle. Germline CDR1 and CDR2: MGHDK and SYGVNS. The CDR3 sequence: CASSETSFGNEQFF. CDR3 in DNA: TGTGCCAGCAGTGAGACTAGTTTTGGGAATGAGCAGTTCTTC.

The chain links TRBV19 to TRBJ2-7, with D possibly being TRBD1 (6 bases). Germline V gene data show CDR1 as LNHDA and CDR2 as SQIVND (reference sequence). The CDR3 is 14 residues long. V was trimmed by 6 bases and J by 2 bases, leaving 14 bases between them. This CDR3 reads CASRDDRSTYEQYF. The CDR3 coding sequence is TGTGCCAGTAGGGACGACAGGAGCACCTACGAGCAGTACTTC.

The CDR3 nucleotides are TGCGCCAGCCAAGGGACAGGCGATAATTCACCCCTCCACTTT. Encoded protein: CASQGTGDNSPLHF. This chain connects TRBV5-1 to TRBJ1-6; 8 bases match TRBD1. The CDR3 runs 14 residues. Germline V CDR1 and CDR2: SGHRS, YFSETQ. V dropped 7 bases and J dropped 5; count of bases not matched to a gene: 5. The full variable domain, with the rest looked up from reference TRBV5-1 and TRBJ1-6, is KAGVTQTPRYLIKTRGQQVTLSCSPISGHRSVSWYQQTPGQGLQFLFEYFSETQRNKGNFPGRFSGRQFSNSRSEMNVSTLELGDSALYLCASQGTGDNSPLHFGNGTRLTVT.

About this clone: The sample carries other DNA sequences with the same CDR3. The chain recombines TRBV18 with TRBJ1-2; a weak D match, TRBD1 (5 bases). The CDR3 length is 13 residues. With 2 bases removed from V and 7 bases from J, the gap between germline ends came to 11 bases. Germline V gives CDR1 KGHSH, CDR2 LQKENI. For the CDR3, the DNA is TGTGCCAGCTCACCAGAGACAGACAGTGGCTACACCTTC. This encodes CASSPETDSGYTF.

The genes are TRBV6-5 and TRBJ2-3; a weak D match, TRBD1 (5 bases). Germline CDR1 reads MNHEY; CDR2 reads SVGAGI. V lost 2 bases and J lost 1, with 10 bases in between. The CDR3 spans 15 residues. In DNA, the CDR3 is TGTGCCAGCAGTTACCAATGGGGCGGCACAGATACGCAGTATTTT. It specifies CASSYQWGGTDTQYF.

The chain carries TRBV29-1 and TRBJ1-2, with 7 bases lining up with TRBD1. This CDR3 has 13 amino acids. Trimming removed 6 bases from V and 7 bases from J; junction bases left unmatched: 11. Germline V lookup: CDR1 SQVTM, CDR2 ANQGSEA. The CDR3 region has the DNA TGCAGCGTGAGAACCGGGACAGCGGTTGGCTACACCTTC. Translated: CSVRTGTAVGYTF.

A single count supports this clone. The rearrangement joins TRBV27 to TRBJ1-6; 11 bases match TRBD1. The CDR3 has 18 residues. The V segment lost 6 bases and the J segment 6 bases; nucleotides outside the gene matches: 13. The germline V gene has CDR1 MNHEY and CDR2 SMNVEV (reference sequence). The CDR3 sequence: CASSPPDRGRYSNSPLHF. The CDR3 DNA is TGTGCCAGCAGCCCCCCGGACAGGGGGCGATACTCTAATTCACCCCTCCACTTT.

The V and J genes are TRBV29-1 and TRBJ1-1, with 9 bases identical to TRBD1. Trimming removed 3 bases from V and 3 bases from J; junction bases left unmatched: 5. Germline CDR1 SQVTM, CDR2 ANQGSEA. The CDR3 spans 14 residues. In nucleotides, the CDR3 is TGCAGCGTTGACACAGGGGGCGCGTACACTGAAGCTTTCTTT. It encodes CSVDTGGAYTEAFF.